Listed here is a single TCR beta chain. This clone occurred a few times. Which antigen it targets is not known. Per-nucleotide qualities are absent, and no much larger clonotype sits a single base away. This sample stems from a study of STAT5B mutations in CD4+ large granular lymphocyte leukemia (dated by TCRdb to 2021 to 2024). Background for the entire study: Among healthy controls, the CDR3 'QG' motif was associated with a particular HLA allele. The study compared the TCRbeta repertoires of patients with CD4+ T-cell large granular lymphocyte leukemia against the TCRbeta repertoires of healthy blood donors. Flow cytometry on FACSCanto II or FACSVerse confirmed that purified fractions exceeded 95% purity among lymphocytes.

CDR3 length: 13 amino acids, cysteine to phenylalanine. The sequence is cut down to CDR3 DNA, 39 bases in frame from base 1. Based on the germline V gene (reference sequence), the CDR1 and CDR2 sequences are MNHNY and SVGAGI. The V and J ends are trimmed by 7 bases and 6 bases, leaving 13 bases between them. Healthy controls were 37 blood donors whose buffy coats came from the Finnish Red Cross blood service. All TCR-sequenced material derived from peripheral blood: patient blood samples and healthy donor buffy coats. Peripheral blood mononuclear cells were isolated by Ficoll-Hypaque gradient centrifugation. CD4+ cells were purified magnetically from the buffy coats of healthy controls. Genomic DNA was extracted with the Gentra Puregene Cell and Tissue kit and quantified on a Qubit 2.0 fluorometer. The immunoSEQ assay at survey resolution was used to sequence TCRbeta rearrangements from genomic DNA. Under the source paper's analysis protocol: In the TCR sequencing data, the lowest productive clonotype frequency that could be detected was 2.59 x 10-5. Only productive TCRbeta rearrangements, meaning sequences that were complete and in-frame, were kept for the analyses. Sample clonality was computed as Simpson clonality in the immunoSEQ Analyzer version 3.0. Clones were categorized by frequency as very rare, small, medium, large (1-20%) or hyperexpanded (>20%). Generation probabilities were estimated with OLGA 1.2.3, V-gene circos plots were made with VDJtools, specificities were looked up in VDJdb, and CDR3 motifs were identified with GLIPH. As stored in TCRdb, this immuneACCESS dataset retains in-frame rearrangements with V and J assigned. A fraction of the clones does not appear; measured against another copy, unresolved V genes explain less than half of the discrepancy, and the remainder lacks a known reason. Clone size and V and J calls were adopted from that table, with D and trimming inferred from the DNA. The sample has 30,000 to 40,000 clones on record, roughly 65% of them singletons. The ten largest clones capture less than 3% of the sample.

What the work shows at the level of the full study, not this receptor alone: The data were not HLA-matched, and the relatively small sample size could explain the higher clonality seen in CD4+ compared with CD8+ T-LGLL. Main leukemic clonotypes were private to each patient, although under 30% appeared at low frequency in other patients' non-leukemic repertoires. Enrichment of TRBV06-family usage was observed among the top patient clones (8/27) relative to healthy controls (2/35). Compared with healthy CD4+ repertoires, CD4-sorted patient repertoires appeared more clonal, and this difference remained even after the putative leukemic clones were removed.

The chain uses TRBV6-6 and TRBJ1-5, with no confidently assigned D gene. This sequence originates from a human donor in good health. Sequencing was performed on CD4+ T cells from blood buffy coats. CDR3 region: CASKRENTQPQHF. The DNA sequence is as follows: TGTGCCAGCAAGAGGGAGAACACTCAGCCCCAGCATTTT.